The 13 T cell receptor beta chains in this list originate from one sample, sequenced in a study of CXCR3-negative and CXCR3-positive naive CD8 T cells. Via 5' RACE with UMI labels, TRB cDNA libraries were prepared. TCRdb reworked the 5' RACE reads into one entry per CDR3 protein, no DNA. The listing contains some 150,000 distinct CDR3 sequences. The study, taken as a whole, reports: Higher TRB CDR3 hydrophobicity marked CXCR3-positive naive cells relative to CXCR3-negative naive cells.

These receptors are not linked to any known antigen. Sequenced sample: naive CXCR3+ CD8+ T cells from blood. Noted subset: CD45RO-CCR7+CD27+CD95- naive CD8+ T cells expressing CXCR3 (TNR3+). The receptors here all came from a human donor in good health. Some clones in this sample may be carry-over from other donors' samples.

This sequence joins TRBV28 and TRBJ2-1; the D gene TCRdb calls, TRBD1, cannot be checked with no DNA. This CDR3 has 15 residues. In germline, CDR1 is MDHEN, CDR2 SYDVKM. The CDR3 is CASNGQPHGADEQFF.

This chain links TRBV12-3 or TRBV12-4 with TRBJ1-5; absent DNA, TCRdb's TRBD1 call cannot be checked. The CDR3 has 13 amino acids. CDR3 protein: CASAEGGNQPQHF.

The V gene is TRBV7-3, the J gene TRBJ1-1; TCRdb gives TRBD1 as the D gene, but with no DNA this cannot be confirmed. Germline V gives CDR1 SGHTA, CDR2 FQGTGA. CDR3 size: 14 residues. CDR3 protein: CASSSTGGASEAFF.

This chain's CDR3 is CSARGRTKNEQFF. This sequence joins TRBV20-1 and TRBJ2-1; lacking DNA, the TRBD1 call made by TCRdb goes unchecked. CDR1 is DFQATT and CDR2 is SNEGSKA in the germline V gene (reference sequence). CDR3 size: 13 residues.

The rearrangement links TRBV13 to TRBJ2-7; the TRBD2 assignment by TCRdb is unverifiable without DNA. Germline V gene data show CDR1 as PRHDT and CDR2 as FYEKMQ (reference sequence). The CDR3 covers 13 residues. The chain's CDR3 is CASSHGTVGEQYF.

V is TRBV7-2 and J is TRBJ2-7; the TCRdb D gene call, TRBD2, has no DNA to confirm it. The germline V gene has CDR1 SGHTA and CDR2 FQGNSA. This CDR3 spans 14 amino acids. The CDR3 spells CASSSGLRPHEQYF.

The chain couples TRBV10-1 to TRBJ2-2; the TCRdb call, TRBD1, lacks DNA for checking. This CDR3 contains 14 residues. Germline CDR1 is WNHNN and CDR2 is SYGVQD (reference sequence). The CDR3 region is CASSDPSFAGELFF.

The chain recombines TRBV10-2 with TRBJ2-1; TCRdb reports TRBD1, a call that lacks DNA to check it against. Germline CDR1 WSHSY, CDR2 SAAADI. CDR3 length equals 13 residues. The CDR3 is CASSLERGDEQFF.

V usage is TRBV5-1 and J usage is TRBJ2-1. Germline CDR1 and CDR2: SGHRS and YFSETQ. This CDR3 is 11 amino acids long. The CDR3 is CASSLGGEQFF.

The V call is TRBV29-1, the J call TRBJ2-1; there is no DNA to check the TCRdb D call of TRBD1. CDR3 length: 12 amino acids. The germline gives CDR1 SQVTM, CDR2 ANQGSEA. The CDR3 here is CSVAGGQGEQFF.

J is TRBJ2-7 and V is TRBV29-1; TCRdb selects TRBD1, and the lack of DNA leaves this call unchecked. The CDR3 is 14 amino acids. Germline values: CDR1 SQVTM, CDR2 ANQGSEA. CDR3 sequence reads: CSVEDHAGGSEQYF.

The V gene is TRBV5-1, the J gene TRBJ1-1; TCRdb's D gene call, TRBD1, goes unchecked for lack of DNA. CDR1 and CDR2 (germline): SGHRS, YFSETQ. The CDR3 is made up of 18 amino acids. The CDR3 loop reads CASSPPRTGGYGEAEAFF. Together with reference TRBV5-1 and TRBJ1-1, the CDR3 gives the full variable domain: KAGVTQTPRYLIKTRGQQVTLSCSPISGHRSVSWYQQTPGQGLQFLFEYFSETQRNKGNFPGRFSGRQFSNSRSEMNVSTLELGDSALYLCASSPPRTGGYGEAEAFFGQGTRLTVV.

J is TRBJ2-3 and V is TRBV27; TCRdb proposes TRBD2, but this gene call is untestable without DNA. Looked up from germline, CDR1 is MNHEY and CDR2 is SMNVEV (reference sequence). CDR3 length equals 17 residues. CDR3 protein: CASSRSSGVGSTDTQYF.